These 3 T cell receptor beta chains came from one sample sequenced in a study of blood T cell repertoires in COVID-19. Method: immunoSEQ multiplex PCR; TCRdb's copy keeps in-frame clones and lacks some. The data contain around 190,000 clones, about 91% of them singletons. Sequencing was done on a sample of PBMCs or T cells enriched from blood (not recorded which). These receptors came from a man between 18 and 29 years old with acute COVID-19.

This chain links TRBV5-1 with TRBJ2-7; D might be TRBD2 (6 bases). Germline V CDR1 and CDR2: SGHRS, YFSETQ. This CDR3 is built from 16 residues. With 7 bases removed from V and 1 base from J, the gap between germline ends came to 21 bases. In DNA form, the CDR3 reads TGCGCCAGCCTCCTGAGCAGCCTAGCGCCGTCCTACGAGCAGTACTTC. This gives the protein CASLLSSLAPSYEQYF.

The chain uses TRBV30 and TRBJ2-5; D is ambiguous. Trimming stripped 5 bases from V and 5 bases from J, with 6 bases between. The CDR3 length is 10 residues. Germline V gene lookup returns CDR1 GTSNPN and CDR2 SVGIG (reference sequence). The CDR3 region is CAWARETQYF. The CDR3 DNA is TGTGCCTGGGCTCGGGAGACCCAGTACTTC.

This chain uses TRBV4-3 with TRBJ2-7; 8 bases match TRBD1. The CDR3 length is 17 residues. Germline V gives CDR1 LGHNA, CDR2 YSLEER. After removal of 0 bases from V and 4 bases from J, the junction contained 11 bases not matched to a gene. CDR3 bases: TGCGCCAGCAGCCAAGATAGGCGACAGGGGCGAGGGTACGAGCAGTACTTC. Encoded protein: CASSQDRRQGRGYEQYF.